The entry below gives a single TCR beta chain sequence along with its context. Trimming at V came to 5 bases and at J to 8 bases, leaving 9 bases not matched to a gene. The CDR3 spans 16 residues. Germline V gene sequence: CDR1 SGHAT, CDR2 FQNNGV. These data are taken from a study of OX40 agonist ivuxolimab in advanced cancers. Clones were read by immunoSEQ multiplex PCR, and TCRdb kept only the in-frame ones, dropping some. The sample shows around 15,000 clones, roughly four fifths of them seen only once. The chain joins TRBV11-2 to TRBJ2-1, with TRBD2 matching over 13 bases. The source is an adult with an advanced solid tumor such as melanoma, head and neck, liver or kidney cancer. The sample was CD4+ or CD8+ T cells sorted from blood, taken in a trial of the OX40 agonist ivuxolimab. CDR3 protein: CASSRVGLAGDYEQFF. In DNA, the CDR3 is TGTGCCAGCAGCCGAGTTGGACTAGCGGGAGACTATGAGCAGTTCTTC.